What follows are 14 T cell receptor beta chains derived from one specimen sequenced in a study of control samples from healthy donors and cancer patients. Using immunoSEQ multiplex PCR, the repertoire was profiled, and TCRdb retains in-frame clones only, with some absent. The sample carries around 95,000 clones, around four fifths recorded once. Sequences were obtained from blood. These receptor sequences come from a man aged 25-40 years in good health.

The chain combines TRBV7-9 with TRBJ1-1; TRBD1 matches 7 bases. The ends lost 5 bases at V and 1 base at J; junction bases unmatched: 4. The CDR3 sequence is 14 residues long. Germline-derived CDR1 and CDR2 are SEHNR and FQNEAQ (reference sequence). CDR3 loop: CASSVTGRNTEAFF. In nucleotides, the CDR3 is TGTGCCAGCAGCGTGACAGGGAGGAACACTGAAGCTTTCTTT.

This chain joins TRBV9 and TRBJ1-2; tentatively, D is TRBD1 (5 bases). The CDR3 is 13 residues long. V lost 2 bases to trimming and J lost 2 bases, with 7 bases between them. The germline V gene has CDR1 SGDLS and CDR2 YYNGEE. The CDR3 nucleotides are TGTGCCAGCAGCGTCCGGGACAACTATGGCTACACCTTC. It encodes CASSVRDNYGYTF. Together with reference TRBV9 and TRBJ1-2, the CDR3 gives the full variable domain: DSGVTQTPKHLITATGQRVTLRCSPRSGDLSVYWYQQSLDQGLQFLIQYYNGEERAKGNILERFSAQQFPDLHSELNLSSLELGDSALYFCASSVRDNYGYTFGSGTRLTVV.

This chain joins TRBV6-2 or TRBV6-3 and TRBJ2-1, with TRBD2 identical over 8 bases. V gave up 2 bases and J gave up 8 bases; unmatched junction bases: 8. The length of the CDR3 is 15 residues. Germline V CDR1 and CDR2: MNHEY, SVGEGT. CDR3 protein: CASSYIGLAGHEQFF. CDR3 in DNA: TGTGCCAGCAGTTACATCGGACTAGCCGGGCATGAGCAGTTCTTC.

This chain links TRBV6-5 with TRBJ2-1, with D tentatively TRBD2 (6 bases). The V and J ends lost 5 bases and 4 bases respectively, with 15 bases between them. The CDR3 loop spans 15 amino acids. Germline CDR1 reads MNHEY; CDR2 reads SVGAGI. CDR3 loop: CASSPRDSEYNEQFF. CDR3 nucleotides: TGTGCCAGCAGTCCCCGGGACTCAGAATACAATGAGCAGTTCTTC.

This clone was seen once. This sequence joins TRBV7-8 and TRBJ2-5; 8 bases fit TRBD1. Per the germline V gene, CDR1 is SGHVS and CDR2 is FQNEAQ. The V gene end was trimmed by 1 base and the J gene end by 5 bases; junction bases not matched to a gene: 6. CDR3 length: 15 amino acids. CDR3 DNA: TGTGCCAGCAGCTTAGGGGGGACAGGAGTGGAGACCCAGTACTTC. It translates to CASSLGGTGVETQYF.

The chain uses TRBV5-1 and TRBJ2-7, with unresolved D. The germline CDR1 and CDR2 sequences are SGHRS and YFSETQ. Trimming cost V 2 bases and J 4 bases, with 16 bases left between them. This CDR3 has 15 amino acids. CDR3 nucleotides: TGCGCCAGCAGCTTAAGCAGGACGGGTATTTACGAGCAGTACTTC. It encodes CASSLSRTGIYEQYF.

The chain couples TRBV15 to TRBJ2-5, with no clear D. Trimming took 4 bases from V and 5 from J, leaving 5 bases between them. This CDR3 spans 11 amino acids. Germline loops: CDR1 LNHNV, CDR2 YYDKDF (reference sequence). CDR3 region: CATSIRETQYF. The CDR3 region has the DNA TGTGCCACCAGCATTCGGGAGACCCAGTACTTC.

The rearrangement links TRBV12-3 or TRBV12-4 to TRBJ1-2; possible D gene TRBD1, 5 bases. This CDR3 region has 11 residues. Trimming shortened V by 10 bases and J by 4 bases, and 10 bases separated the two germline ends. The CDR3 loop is CATWGGYGYTF. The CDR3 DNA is TGTGCCACCTGGGGGGGCTATGGCTACACCTTC.

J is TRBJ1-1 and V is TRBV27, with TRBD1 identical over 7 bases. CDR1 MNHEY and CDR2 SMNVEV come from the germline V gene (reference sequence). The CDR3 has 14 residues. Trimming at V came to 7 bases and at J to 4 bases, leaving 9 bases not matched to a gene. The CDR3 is CASTRRGGVTEAFF. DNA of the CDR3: TGTGCCAGCACCCGGAGAGGGGGCGTCACTGAAGCTTTCTTT.

The CDR3 nucleotides read TGCGCCAGCAGCTTGGTAGCGGGGGGATCCTACAATGAGCAGTTCTTC. Its translation: CASSLVAGGSYNEQFF. The chain uses TRBV5-1 and TRBJ2-1; TRBD2 agrees at 10 bases. The CDR3 is 16 amino acids. Germline CDR1 reads SGHRS; CDR2 reads YFSETQ. Losses at the gene ends were 0 bases for V and 1 base for J; bases not matched to a gene: 1.

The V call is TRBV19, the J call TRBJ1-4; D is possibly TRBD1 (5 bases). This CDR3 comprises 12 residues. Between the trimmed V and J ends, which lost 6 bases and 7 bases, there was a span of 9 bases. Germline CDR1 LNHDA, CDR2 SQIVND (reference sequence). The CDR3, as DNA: TGTGCCAGTAGCGGGGCGCGTGAAAAACTGTTTTTT. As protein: CASSGAREKLFF.

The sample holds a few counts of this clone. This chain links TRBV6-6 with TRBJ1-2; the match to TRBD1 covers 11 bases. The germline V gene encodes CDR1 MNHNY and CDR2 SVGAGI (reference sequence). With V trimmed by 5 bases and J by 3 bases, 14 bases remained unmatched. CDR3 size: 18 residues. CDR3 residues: CASSRRAGTGGSYYGYTF. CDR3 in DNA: TGTGCCAGCAGTCGCAGGGCCGGGACAGGGGGATCATACTATGGCTACACCTTC.

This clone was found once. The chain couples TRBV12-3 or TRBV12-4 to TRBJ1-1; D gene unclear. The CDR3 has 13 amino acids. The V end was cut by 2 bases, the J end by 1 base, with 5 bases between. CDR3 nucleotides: TGTGCCAGCAGTTTAATGCGGAACACTGAAGCTTTCTTT. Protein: CASSLMRNTEAFF.

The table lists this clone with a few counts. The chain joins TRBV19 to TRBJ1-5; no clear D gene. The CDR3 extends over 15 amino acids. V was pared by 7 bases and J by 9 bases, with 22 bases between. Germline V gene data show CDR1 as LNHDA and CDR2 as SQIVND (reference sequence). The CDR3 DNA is TGTGCCAGTAAGAGGTCCGGAAATGGGGATACGCCCCAGCATTTT. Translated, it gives CASKRSGNGDTPQHF.